This T cell receptor (beta chain) was recorded in a study of blood T cell repertoires in COVID-19. Participants were placed into cohorts based on the clinical history they reported. Sequencing was performed with immunoSEQ multiplex PCR; in TCRdb, only in-frame clones are kept and a portion is missing. The profile shows 400,000 to 550,000 clones, 70% to 90% of them singletons. The CDR3 is 19 amino acids. From germline, CDR1 is KGHDR and CDR2 SFDVKD. V shed 5 bases, J shed 5 bases, and the junction held 16 bases outside the gene matches. This clone was seen once. The source of this sequence is a woman aged 18-29 years with acute COVID-19. This sequence joins TRBV24-1 and TRBJ2-3; 12 bases are a match to TRBD2. The specimen was PBMCs or T cells enriched from blood (not recorded which). The CDR3 nucleotides read TGTGCCACCAGTGTGCGTGGACAGACCCTAGCGGGAGGGCAAGATACGCAGTATTTT. Its translation: CATSVRGQTLAGGQDTQYF.